One sample yielded the 20 T cell receptor beta chains listed below, sequenced in a study of blood T cell repertoires in COVID-19. Assay: immunoSEQ multiplex PCR; the TCRdb copy retains only in-frame clones and omits some. The sample carries fewer than 110,000 clones, less than 90% recorded once. The sample consisted of peripheral blood. These TCRs come from a human donor in a cohort sampled during active COVID-19.

The chain couples TRBV29-1 to TRBJ2-1; D is ambiguous. V was clipped by 3 bases and J by 4 bases, with 13 bases between them. The CDR3 covers 14 residues. The V gene's germline CDR1 is SQVTM and CDR2 ANQGSEA. The CDR3 DNA is TGCAGCGTTGACATAGGTCGGGTTTACAATGAGCAGTTCTTC. Translating it yields CSVDIGRVYNEQFF.

In DNA form, the CDR3 reads TGTGCCAGCAGCTCCGCGGGAAGCGGGGAGCTGTTTTTT. As protein: CASSSAGSGELFF. The genes are TRBV7-2 and TRBJ2-2, with TRBD2 as a possible D gene (6 bases). Trimming removed 4 bases at V and 7 bases at J, with 10 bases between. The CDR3 covers 13 residues. Germline CDR1 is SGHTA and CDR2 is FQGNSA.

The V call is TRBV28, the J call TRBJ1-5, with D possibly matching TRBD1 (6 bases). The V gene's germline CDR1 is MDHEN and CDR2 SYDVKM. The CDR3 spans 14 residues. Trimming shortened V by 7 bases and J by 4 bases, and 14 bases separated the two germline ends. CDR3 in amino acids: CASTLGQFNQPQHF. In DNA form, the CDR3 reads TGTGCCAGCACCCTAGGACAGTTTAATCAGCCCCAGCATTTT.

In its sample, this clone was seen a few times. J is TRBJ1-4 and V is TRBV30, with TRBD1 matching over 8 bases. The germline CDR1 and CDR2 sequences are GTSNPN and SVGIG (reference sequence). J gave up 6 bases and V 0 bases, and 6 bases lay outside the gene matches. The length of the CDR3 is 15 residues. CDR3: CAWSVIGQGYEKLFF. CDR3 sequence (DNA): TGTGCCTGGAGTGTAATTGGACAGGGTTATGAAAAACTGTTTTTT.

This chain uses TRBV29-1 with TRBJ2-7, with 7 bases identical to TRBD1. Germline assignment: CDR1 SQVTM and CDR2 ANQGSEA. V lost 7 bases, J lost 1 base, and 13 bases stayed unmatched. The CDR3 is made up of 15 amino acids. CDR3 in amino acids: CSALIPGQTSYEQYF. DNA of the CDR3: TGCAGCGCCCTAATACCGGGACAGACTTCCTACGAGCAGTACTTC.

The J gene is TRBJ1-1, the V gene TRBV6-4; no clear D. The V gene lost 7 bases and the J gene lost 5 bases, with 11 bases spanning the gap. The V gene's germline CDR1 is MRHNA and CDR2 SNTAGT. The CDR3 is made up of 12 amino acids. CDR3 DNA sequence: TGTGCCAGCAAAAAGGGAGGGACTGAAGCTTTCTTT. Translation gives CASKKGGTEAFF.

This clone was seen a handful of times. The chain recombines TRBV7-2 with TRBJ2-7, with TRBD1 matching over 8 bases. The germline gives CDR1 SGHTA, CDR2 FQGNSA. Trimming at V came to 1 base and at J to 3 bases, leaving 5 bases not matched to a gene. There are 15 residues in the CDR3. The CDR3 bases are TGTGCCAGCAGCTTAGGGGACAGGCCCCACTACGAGCAGTACTTC. Protein sequence: CASSLGDRPHYEQYF.

This sequence joins TRBV29-1 and TRBJ1-1; TRBD1 matches 7 bases. The CDR3 loop spans 13 amino acids. The germline gives CDR1 SQVTM, CDR2 ANQGSEA. The junction had 6 bases not matched to a gene; V was cut back by 7 bases and J by 1 base. CDR3 DNA: TGCAGCGCCACAGGGACAGCGAACACTGAAGCTTTCTTT. Encoded protein: CSATGTANTEAFF.

The chain combines TRBV29-1 with TRBJ2-1; D may be TRBD1 (5 bases). Germline assignment: CDR1 SQVTM and CDR2 ANQGSEA. The CDR3 extends over 14 amino acids. Between the trimmed V and J ends, which lost 8 bases and 0 bases, there was a span of 14 bases. The CDR3 region has the DNA TGCAGCATAAAACAGGCGAGCTCCTACAATGAGCAGTTCTTC. Translation gives CSIKQASSYNEQFF.

The V and J genes are TRBV28 and TRBJ2-2; 7 bases map to TRBD2. Germline V gives CDR1 MDHEN, CDR2 SYDVKM. The CDR3 loop spans 16 amino acids. The junction had 4 bases not matched to a gene; V was cut back by 3 bases and J by 0 bases. In nucleotides, the CDR3 is TGTGCCAGCAGTTTTCGAAGCGGGGCGAACACCGGGGAGCTGTTTTTT. Translating it yields CASSFRSGANTGELFF.

The V and J genes are TRBV2 and TRBJ2-5; 11 nucleotides agree with TRBD2. The junction had 4 bases not matched to a gene; V was cut back by 8 bases and J by 2 bases. This CDR3 is 14 amino acids long. CDR1 is SNHLY and CDR2 is FYNNEI in the germline V gene. CDR3 protein: CASQTSGAQETQYF. In DNA, the CDR3 is TGTGCCAGCCAGACTAGCGGGGCACAAGAGACCCAGTACTTC.

The V call is TRBV6-5, the J call TRBJ1-5; D gene uncertain. Germline CDR1 and CDR2: MNHEY and SVGAGI. The CDR3 runs 14 residues. V was pared by 6 bases and J by 0 bases, with 9 bases between. CDR3 sequence reads: CASSQSYSNQPQHF. In DNA, the CDR3 is TGTGCCAGCAGCCAGTCTTATAGCAATCAGCCCCAGCATTTT.

The V gene is TRBV6-5, the J gene TRBJ2-6; tentative D call: TRBD1 (5 bases). The CDR3 consists of 14 residues. With 6 bases removed from V and 1 base from J, the gap between germline ends came to 7 bases. Germline assignment: CDR1 MNHEY and CDR2 SVGAGI. Here the CDR3 DNA reads TGTGCCAGCAGCCAGGGTTCTGGGGCCAACGTCCTGACTTTC. This encodes CASSQGSGANVLTF.

V usage is TRBV30 and J usage is TRBJ2-1, with 14 bases fitting TRBD2. CDR1 and CDR2 from the germline V gene are GTSNPN and SVGIG (reference sequence). This CDR3 has 16 residues. Trimming removed 5 bases from V and 8 bases from J; junction bases left unmatched: 11. The CDR3 DNA sequence: TGTGCCTGGGAGGGACTAGCGGGAGCCATTCGGGATGAGCAGTTCTTC. Amino acids: CAWEGLAGAIRDEQFF.

The chain combines TRBV4-2 with TRBJ2-1; 11 nucleotides match TRBD2. Germline lookup yields CDR1 LGHNA and CDR2 YNFKEQ. This CDR3 region has 18 residues. V dropped 2 bases and J dropped 4; count of bases not matched to a gene: 10. CDR3 loop: CASSQNLLAGGTYNEQFF. DNA for the CDR3: TGTGCCAGCAGCCAAAACCTTCTAGCGGGAGGTACATACAATGAGCAGTTCTTC.

This clone was observed a single time. The V gene is TRBV3-1 (or the pseudogene TRBV3-2), the J gene TRBJ2-2; 7 bases line up with TRBD1. The CDR3 runs to 16 residues. Germline V gene data show CDR1 as LGHDT and CDR2 as YNNKEL (reference sequence). The V segment lost 3 bases and the J segment 6 bases; nucleotides outside the gene matches: 10. CDR3 sequence: CASSQRGRPQSGELFF. The DNA of the CDR3 is TGTGCCAGCAGCCAGAGGGGGCGCCCCCAATCCGGGGAGCTGTTTTTT.

A word on this clone: This CDR3 is also generated by other DNA sequences in the sample. The chain uses TRBV7-2 and TRBJ2-5; 13 bases align to TRBD2. This CDR3 is built from 15 residues. The germline CDR1 and CDR2 sequences are SGHTA and FQGNSA. V trimming: 3 bases; J trimming: 2 bases; junction bases outside the gene matches: 0. For the CDR3, the DNA is TGTGCCAGCAGCTTGGGACTAGCGGGACAAGAGACCCAGTACTTC. Its translation is CASSLGLAGQETQYF.

The chain uses TRBV5-4 and TRBJ2-1, with a tentative D call TRBD2 (7 bases). CDR3 length: 14 amino acids. Per the germline V gene, CDR1 is SGHNT and CDR2 is YYREEE (reference sequence). The V and J ends lost 4 bases and 10 bases respectively, with 18 bases between them. CDR3 loop: CASSLWGGGREQFF. The CDR3, as DNA: TGTGCCAGCAGCCTTTGGGGCGGGGGCAGGGAGCAGTTCTTC.

CDR3 region: CASTPGQGTYGYTF. The CDR3 nucleotides are TGTGCCAGCACCCCCGGACAGGGAACGTATGGCTACACCTTC. J is TRBJ1-2 and V is TRBV2; TRBD1 aligns across 8 bases. This CDR3 is built from 14 residues. After removal of 7 bases from V and 5 bases from J, the junction contained 9 bases not matched to a gene. CDR1 and CDR2 (germline): SNHLY, FYNNEI.

The genes are TRBV5-1 and TRBJ2-1, with 11 bases lining up with TRBD2. After removal of 2 bases from V and 0 bases from J, the junction contained 7 bases not matched to a gene. The CDR3 runs to 18 residues. Germline CDR1 and CDR2: SGHRS and YFSETQ. The CDR3 reads CASSLSGTSGGSYNEQFF. In DNA, the CDR3 is TGCGCCAGCAGCTTATCCGGGACTAGCGGAGGCTCCTACAATGAGCAGTTCTTC.